Listed below are T cell receptor beta chains from one sample, sequenced in a study of T cell repertoires in cytomegalovirus infection. A single record per CDR3 protein comes from TCRdb applying MiXCR to the reads. The repertoire includes nearly 650,000 distinct CDR3 sequences, roughly 24% of them detected once, and 6.5% to 10% sits in the top ten. Sequenced: CD8+ T cells from PBMCs. The receptors here all came from a human donor in good health (CMV status not recorded). Some clones in this sample may be carry-over from other donors' samples. Both conserved end residues are part of each CDR3. D genes are given only for firm matches. Size is omitted from some rows. Given values are once, few, many or a class for expanded clones.

J gene	D gene	V gene	clone size	CDR3 protein	CDR3 DNA
TRBJ1-1	TRBD1	TRBV25-1	NA	CASRYRQGLNTEAFF	TGTGCCAGCAGATATAGACAGGGCCTGAACACTGAAGCTTTCTTT
TRBJ2-1	TRBD1	TRBV12-3/TRBV12-4	many	CASSLLQGTEQFF	TGTGCCAGCAGTTTACTACAGGGGACTGAGCAGTTCTTC
TRBJ2-7	NA	TRBV20-1	few	CSAFDGDSYEQYF	TGCAGTGCCTTCGATGGTGACTCCTACGAGCAGTACTTC
TRBJ1-2	NA	TRBV7-2	many	CASSQPGNSYLYGYTF	TGTGCCAGCAGCCAACCGGGCAACTCCTATCTCTATGGCTACACCTTC
TRBJ1-2	TRBD1	TRBV9	few	CASSDAGTGENYGYTF	TGTGCCAGCAGCGATGCCGGGACAGGGGAAAACTATGGCTACACCTTC
TRBJ2-5	TRBD2	TRBV5-4	few	CASSTPSGGAGETQYF	TGTGCCAGCAGCACCCCTAGCGGGGGGGCCGGGGAGACCCAGTACTTC
TRBJ1-1	NA	TRBV7-6	many	CASSPTGTHTEAFF	TGTGCCAGCAGCCCTACCGGGACCCACACTGAAGCTTTCTTT
TRBJ2-1	TRBD2	TRBV11-2	few	CASSSGTTKYNEQFF	TGTGCCAGCAGCTCCGGGACTACAAAGTACAATGAGCAGTTCTTC
TRBJ1-6	NA	TRBV14	NA	CASSQDQAGLSPLHF	TGTGCCAGCAGCCAAGATCAGGCGGGTCTTTCACCCCTCCACTTT
TRBJ1-1	NA	TRBV12-3/TRBV12-4	many	CASTFSRGNTEAFF	TGTGCCAGCACCTTTTCCAGGGGGAACACTGAAGCTTTCTTT
TRBJ2-7	NA	TRBV29-1	few	CSVEVEGSGEQYF	TGCAGCGTTGAAGTTGAGGGGTCGGGCGAGCAGTACTTC
TRBJ2-3	NA	TRBV10-3	few	CAISESSGRHTDTQYF	TGTGCCATCAGTGAGTCTTCCGGGAGACACACAGATACGCAGTATTTT
TRBJ2-7	TRBD1	TRBV7-8	few	CASSPYEGAAYEQYF	TGTGCCAGCAGCCCCTACGAGGGGGCGGCGTACGAGCAGTACTTC
TRBJ2-1	NA	TRBV7-9	NA	CASSLYGASSYNEQFF	TGTGCCAGCAGCTTATACGGGGCCAGCTCCTACAATGAGCAGTTCTTC
TRBJ2-7	TRBD1	TRBV7-2	many	CASSIPRDRESYEQYF	TGTGCCAGCAGCATCCCCCGGGACAGGGAATCCTACGAGCAGTACTTC
TRBJ1-2	NA	TRBV2	few	CATDPGHGYTF	TGTGCCACCGACCCGGGCCATGGCTACACCTTC
TRBJ2-2	TRBD2	TRBV7-2	many	CASSQRGGRTGELFF	TGTGCCAGCAGCCAGCGGGGGGGCCGGACCGGGGAGCTGTTTTTT
TRBJ1-1	NA	TRBV6-2/TRBV6-3	NA	CASSYSTGPYTEAFF	TGTGCCAGCAGTTACTCCACAGGGCCTTACACTGAAGCTTTCTTT
TRBJ1-6	TRBD1	TRBV15	NA	CATSKDRSSYNSPLHF	TGTGCCACCAGCAAGGACAGGAGCTCCTATAATTCACCCCTCCACTTT
TRBJ2-3	TRBD2	TRBV7-2	many	CASSFLAGGADTQYF	TGTGCCAGCAGCTTCCTAGCGGGGGGCGCAGATACGCAGTATTTT
TRBJ2-3	TRBD2	TRBV7-6	NA	CASSSPPLAGGTDTQYF	TGTGCCAGCAGCTCTCCTCCACTAGCGGGGGGCACAGATACGCAGTATTTT
TRBJ1-5	NA	TRBV7-9	NA	CASSLGGWQSNQPQHF	TGTGCCAGCAGCTTAGGCGGGTGGCAGAGCAATCAGCCCCAGCATTTT
TRBJ2-1	NA	TRBV4-1	NA	CASSLPGLHPYNEQFF	TGCGCCAGCAGCCTTCCCGGACTCCACCCATACAATGAGCAGTTCTTC
TRBJ1-2	NA	TRBV20-1	NA	CSAAGGDYGYTF	TGCAGTGCTGCGGGAGGGGACTATGGCTACACCTTC
TRBJ2-1	NA	TRBV6-6	NA	CASSYSVSPAPRSEQFF	TGTGCCAGCAGTTACTCGGTGTCTCCTGCCCCTCGTAGTGAGCAGTTCTTC
TRBJ2-7	TRBD1	TRBV29-1	NA	CSVEDGTGTTYEQYF	TGCAGCGTTGAAGATGGGACAGGGACGACCTACGAGCAGTACTTC
TRBJ2-6	NA	TRBV10-3	NA	CAIRRGDSPLLVGVLTF	TGTGCCATTCGTAGGGGAGATTCCCCCTTGTTGGTCGGCGTCCTGACTTTC
TRBJ2-2	NA	TRBV29-1	many	CSVQVPGTSNTGELFF	TGCAGCGTTCAGGTCCCGGGGACGAGTAACACCGGGGAGCTGTTTTTT
TRBJ2-1	TRBD2	TRBV14	NA	CASSRTRGTSVSYNEQFF	TGTGCCAGCAGCCGAACCAGAGGGACTAGCGTTTCCTACAATGAGCAGTTCTTC
TRBJ2-7	NA	TRBV7-9	many	CASSPPWSYSYEQYF	TGTGCCAGCAGCCCACCCTGGTCCTACTCCTACGAGCAGTACTTC
TRBJ1-1	NA	TRBV6-2/TRBV6-3	NA	CASSYEGITEAFF	TGTGCCAGCAGTTACGAGGGGATCACTGAAGCTTTCTTT
TRBJ1-1	NA	TRBV28	NA	CASILGAMNTEAFF	TGTGCCAGCATCTTGGGAGCTATGAACACTGAAGCTTTCTTT
TRBJ2-7	TRBD1	TRBV28	few	CASSYRGLVYEQYF	TGTGCCAGCAGTTACAGGGGGCTGGTCTACGAGCAGTACTTC